This T cell receptor beta chain comes out of a study of neurological immune-mediated disorders. As regards this clonotype: Antigen specificity is unknown.

Study findings and constraints: Multiple sclerosis patients had less TCR clonal expansion than even healthy controls, unlike HTLV-1-associated myelopathy.

Time point of the sample: longitudinal time-point 2. The unsorted libraries had their origin in 2 million PBMCs stored at -80 C. 5'RACE with 10-nucleotide random UMIs produced the cDNA. TCRdb analysed the 5' RACE reads with MiXCR anew, one entry per CDR3 protein. The sample contains 40,000 to 60,000 distinct CDR3 sequences, around 13% of which appear only once. The source is a male donor with HTLV-1-associated myelopathy (HAM/TSP). Sequencing was performed on PBMCs.

The CDR3 is CSARVSAGTGNEQFF. The CDR3 nucleotides are TGCAGTGCTAGAGTATCGGCAGGGACGGGCAATGAGCAGTTCTTC. The chain joins TRBV20-1 to TRBJ2-1; D is possibly TRBD1 or TRBD2 (5 bases each). CDR3 size: 15 residues. With 1 base removed from V and 6 bases from J, the gap between germline ends came to 16 bases. Germline lookup yields CDR1 DFQATT and CDR2 SNEGSKA (reference sequence).